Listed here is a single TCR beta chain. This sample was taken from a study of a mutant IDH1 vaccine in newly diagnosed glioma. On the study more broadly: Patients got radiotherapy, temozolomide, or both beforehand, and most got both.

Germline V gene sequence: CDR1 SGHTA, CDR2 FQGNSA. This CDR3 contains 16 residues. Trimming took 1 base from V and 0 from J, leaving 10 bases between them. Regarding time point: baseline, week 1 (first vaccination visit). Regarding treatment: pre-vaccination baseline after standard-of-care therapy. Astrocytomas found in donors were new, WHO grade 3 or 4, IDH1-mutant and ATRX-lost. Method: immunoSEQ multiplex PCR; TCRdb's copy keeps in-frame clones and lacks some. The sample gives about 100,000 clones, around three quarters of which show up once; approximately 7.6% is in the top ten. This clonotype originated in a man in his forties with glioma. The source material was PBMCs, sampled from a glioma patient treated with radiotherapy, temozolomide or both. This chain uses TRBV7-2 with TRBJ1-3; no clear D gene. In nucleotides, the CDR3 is TGTGCCAGCAGCTTAGGGCAGCTCAGCTCTGGAAACACCATATATTTT. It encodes CASSLGQLSSGNTIYF.